This T cell receptor (beta chain) was identified in a study of blood T cell repertoires in COVID-19. Trimming at V came to 5 bases and at J to 7 bases, leaving 11 bases not matched to a gene. CDR1 and CDR2 from the germline V gene are SNHLY and FYNNEI. This CDR3 has 15 residues. Libraries were prepared by immunoSEQ multiplex PCR; TCRdb keeps only in-frame clonotypes and omits some of them. The profile covers some 68,000 clones, with approximately 89% appearing a single time and approximately 2.5% taken by the ten largest. The chain has TRBV2 and TRBJ1-1; TRBD1 matches 9 bases. Material: peripheral blood. This sequence originates from a human donor in a cohort sampled during active COVID-19. The CDR3 coding sequence is TGTGCCAGCAGTTCTGACAGGGGGATCAGGATTGAAGCTTTCTTT. Its protein is CASSSDRGIRIEAFF. The full variable domain, rest sourced from reference TRBV2 and TRBJ1-1, is EPEVTQTPSHQVTQMGQEVILRCVPISNHLYFYWYRQILGQKVEFLVSFYNNEISEKSEIFDDQFSVERPDGSNFTLKIRSTKLEDSAMYFCASSSDRGIRIEAFFGQGTRLTVV.